The clone carrying this T cell receptor (beta chain) has a count of ten or more. Its antigen is as yet unknown. Trimming took 5 bases from V and 6 from J; bases not matched to a gene: 11. CDR3 size: 15 residues. The germline V gene encodes CDR1 LNHDA and CDR2 SQIVND (reference sequence). RNA transcripts provided the template for amplifying TCR beta CDR3 regions. The workflow started with a first-round RT-PCR run with HTBI primers and then moved on to a second-round multiplex PCR. A single record per CDR3 protein comes from TCRdb applying MiXCR to the multiplex PCR reads. The profile shows just over 400,000 distinct CDR3 sequences, 20% to 25% of them singletons. The sample originates from a study of Graves' ophthalmopathy and Graves' hyperthyroidism. The study's findings and limits: Researchers report that a 13-signature model separated ophthalmopathy from stable hyperthyroidism, posting roughly 90% sensitivity and less than 82% specificity.

Sequencing used peripheral blood. This receptor was taken from a woman between 18 and 30 years old with stable Graves' hyperthyroidism. The chain carries TRBV19 and TRBJ1-1; 8 nucleotides align to TRBD1. This CDR3 reads CASSPWTGRGSEAFF. DNA of the CDR3: TGTGCCAGTAGTCCCTGGACAGGGAGGGGATCTGAAGCTTTCTTT.